This entry concerns a single T cell receptor (beta chain). This sample was taken from a study of T cell changes during pregnancy in multiple sclerosis. Repertoires were generated with immunoSEQ multiplex PCR, while TCRdb's copy carries only in-frame clones and drops some. The sample holds around 40,000 clones, roughly nine tenths seen once. Sequenced here: CD4+ T cells from peripheral blood mononuclear cells, sampled in the second trimester of pregnancy. The TCR comes from a female donor with multiple sclerosis, enrolled in a pregnancy study.

CDR3 sequence: CASSHYRETGELFF. The CDR3, as DNA: TGTGCCAGCAGCCATTACAGGGAGACCGGGGAGCTGTTTTTT. The genes are TRBV11-3 and TRBJ2-2; tentative D call: TRBD1 (6 bases). Germline CDR1 SGHNT, CDR2 YENEEA. Trimming left V 5 bases short and J 5 bases short, with 12 bases between. The CDR3 covers 14 residues.